A single sample gave rise to the 4 T cell receptor beta chains below, sequenced in a study of early T cells in non-severe SARS-CoV-2 infection. TCRdb called the 5' RACE reads again in MiXCR, with one record for every CDR3 protein. The sample consists of roughly 56,000 distinct CDR3 sequences, approximately 9.3% of them appearing once. The source material was whole blood. Source of these receptors: an adult who was a healthcare worker with PCR-confirmed SARS-CoV-2 infection or an uninfected control (not recorded which).

This clonotype occurred a few times. The chain couples TRBV12-3 or TRBV12-4 to TRBJ1-6, with D hard to call. The V end was cut by 3 bases, the J end by 3 bases, with 9 bases between. The CDR3 consists of 15 residues. The CDR3 here is CASSFGGNYNSPLHF. CDR3 bases: TGTGCCAGCAGTTTTGGAGGGAACTATAATTCACCCCTCCACTTT.

CDR3 region: CSARDFRATGELFF. In nucleotides, the CDR3 is TGCAGTGCTAGAGATTTTAGGGCGACCGGGGAGCTGTTTTTT. The V call is TRBV20-1, the J call TRBJ2-2, with D unresolved. Per germline, CDR1 DFQATT and CDR2 SNEGSKA (reference sequence). Trimming shortened V by 0 bases and J by 5 bases, and 10 bases separated the two germline ends. The CDR3 runs to 14 residues.

This clonotype has just a few counts. This chain joins TRBV6-1 and TRBJ1-4; D may be TRBD1 (6 bases). V lost 1 base and J 0 bases, leaving 9 bases between the germline ends. CDR3 size: 16 residues. The germline V gene has CDR1 MNHNS and CDR2 SASEGT. CDR3 region: CASSEGTGTTNEKLFF. The CDR3 nucleotides are TGTGCCAGCAGTGAAGGAACAGGGACAACTAATGAAAAACTGTTTTTT.

This clonotype was counted a few times. The V call is TRBV6-6, the J call TRBJ2-7, with 11 nucleotides matching TRBD1. Looked up from germline, CDR1 is MNHNY and CDR2 is SVGAGI (reference sequence). Unmatched junction bases numbered 4, after V lost 6 bases and J lost 3 bases. There are 14 residues in the CDR3. CDR3 bases: TGTGCCAGCAGCGGGACAGGGGGAGACTACGAGCAGTACGTC. Translated: CASSGTGGDYEQYV.